The 5 T cell receptor beta chains presented below share a single source sample, sequenced in a study of Graves' ophthalmopathy and Graves' hyperthyroidism. TCR beta CDR3 amplification used RNA transcripts. HTBI primers served in a first-round RT-PCR, which a second-round multiplex PCR followed. TCRdb passed the multiplex PCR reads through MiXCR, listing each CDR3 protein once. Among over a million distinct CDR3 sequences, 36% were seen once, and the ten largest hold around 10%. Sequenced sample: peripheral blood or thyroid tissue (not recorded which). The receptors stem from an adult man with Graves' hyperthyroidism.

Comment on this clonotype: It may be a read error: a sequence one base away is much more abundant. The chain carries TRBV9 and TRBJ2-7; a possible D gene is TRBD1 (6 bases). The CDR3 totals 15 residues. V was cut by 0 bases and J by 1 base, with 11 bases left in between. CDR1 SGDLS and CDR2 YYNGEE come from the germline V gene. The CDR3: CASSVGGTPSYEQYF. CDR3 nucleotides: TGTGCCAGCAGCGTAGGGGGGACACCTTCCTACGAGCAGTACTTC.

The rearrangement links TRBV29-1 to TRBJ2-7, with D possibly being TRBD1 (5 bases). The CDR3 spans 11 residues. Germline V gives CDR1 SQVTM, CDR2 ANQGSEA. V was shortened by 4 bases and J by 8 bases, with 12 bases between the two germline ends. The CDR3, as DNA: TGCAGCGTTGGGGGCGTTTACAAGCAGTACTTC. Its protein is CSVGGVYKQYF.

There are many counts of this clonotype. The rearrangement uses TRBV7-8 and TRBJ2-2, with 7 bases lining up with TRBD2. The J segment lost 8 bases and the V segment lost 4 bases, leaving 4 bases of the junction unmatched. Germline CDR1 is SGHVS and CDR2 is FQNEAQ. This CDR3 region has 13 residues. The CDR3 here is CASSYTSEGELFF. CDR3 bases: TGTGCCAGCAGCTACACTAGCGAAGGGGAGCTGTTTTTT. Full variable domain (missing parts from reference TRBV7-8 and TRBJ2-2): GAGVSQSPRYKVAKRGQDVALRCDPISGHVSLFWYQQALGQGPEFLTYFQNEAQLDKSGLPSDRFFAERPEGSVSTLKIQRTQQEDSAVYLCASSYTSEGELFFGEGSRLTVL.

In its sample, this clonotype was seen many times. The chain uses TRBV7-8 and TRBJ2-2, with D maybe TRBD2 (5 bases). Trimming pared 1 base from V and 7 bases from J, leaving 10 bases between. The germline gives CDR1 SGHVS, CDR2 FQNEAQ. The CDR3 extends over 14 amino acids. CDR3 sequence: CASSLVYGGGELFF. DNA for the CDR3: TGTGCCAGCAGCTTAGTTTACGGAGGCGGGGAGCTGTTTTTT.

The chain uses TRBV6-6 and TRBJ2-3; tentatively, D is TRBD1 or TRBD2 (5 bases each). Germline V CDR1 and CDR2: MNHNY, SVGAGI (reference sequence). Deletions cut 5 bases from V and 8 bases from J, with 11 bases between. CDR3 size: 12 residues. The CDR3 DNA is TGTGCCAGCAGTGAATACGGGACTACGCAGTATTTT. Translating it yields CASSEYGTTQYF.